These T cell receptor beta chains were read from a single sample in a study of CD8+CD57+ T cells in acquired aplastic anemia. TCRdb processed the reads anew with MiXCR; each CDR3 protein has one entry. The sample has about 190,000 distinct CDR3 sequences, 54% seen once. Sequenced: sorted CD4+, CD8+, or CD8+CD57+ T cells (not recorded which) from PBMCs. All receptors come from a human donor in good health, serving as a control. The CDR3 runs from the conserved cysteine through the conserved F or W. A D gene is named only where the DNA matches it firmly. Clone size is stated in some rows and not others, as once, few, many or a class when expanded.

size: many; D: TRBD1; J: TRBJ2-2; V: TRBV7-9; CDR3: CASSDPGQGSGELFF; DNA: TGTGCCAGCAGCGATCCGGGACAGGGTTCCGGGGAGCTGTTTTTT
size: many; D: NA; J: TRBJ2-7; V: TRBV7-6; CDR3: CASSPKGEAAYEQYF; DNA: TGTGCCAGCAGCCCCAAGGGGGAGGCGGCCTACGAGCAGTACTTC
size: NA; D: NA; J: TRBJ1-2; V: TRBV10-3; CDR3: CAISTTETINYGYTF; DNA: TGTGCCATCAGCACGACGGAGACTATTAACTATGGCTACACCTTC
size: NA; D: TRBD1; J: TRBJ2-7; V: TRBV20-1; CDR3: CSATGTGSKEQYF; DNA: TGCAGTGCCACCGGGACAGGGTCTAAAGAGCAGTACTTC
size: NA; D: NA; J: TRBJ2-1; V: TRBV15; CDR3: CATSRLYNEQFF; DNA: TGTGCCACCAGCAGGCTATACAATGAGCAGTTCTTC
size: NA; D: TRBD1; J: TRBJ1-2; V: TRBV5-6; CDR3: CASSWGQNNYGYTF; DNA: TGTGCCAGCAGCTGGGGACAGAATAACTATGGCTACACCTTC
size: NA; D: NA; J: TRBJ1-2; V: TRBV7-4; CDR3: CASSEGYGENGYTF; DNA: TGTGCCAGCAGTGAGGGTTACGGGGAAAATGGCTACACCTTC
size: many; D: NA; J: TRBJ1-2; V: TRBV6-5; CDR3: CASIQQGTYGYTF; DNA: TGTGCCAGCATCCAACAGGGTACCTATGGCTACACCTTC
size: NA; D: NA; J: TRBJ1-5; V: TRBV19; CDR3: CASTYTHPYPQHF; DNA: TGTGCCAGTACGTACACACATCCATATCCCCAGCATTTT
size: many; D: NA; J: TRBJ1-2; V: TRBV7-2; CDR3: CASRGDGAPTGGYTF; DNA: TGTGCCAGCAGGGGTGATGGGGCTCCGACGGGGGGCTACACCTTC
size: NA; D: NA; J: TRBJ2-3; V: TRBV18; CDR3: CASPPPGEWGTDTQYF; DNA: TGTGCCAGCCCCCCCCCAGGGGAGTGGGGCACAGATACGCAGTATTTT
size: NA; D: NA; J: TRBJ2-5; V: TRBV5-1; CDR3: CASSLGGEPQETQYF; DNA: TGCGCCAGCAGCTTGGGCGGGGAACCCCAAGAGACCCAGTACTTC
size: NA; D: NA; J: TRBJ2-2; V: TRBV10-3; CDR3: CAIRKTSPGELFF; DNA: TGTGCCATCAGGAAGACTAGTCCCGGGGAGCTGTTTTTT
size: many; D: NA; J: TRBJ2-3; V: TRBV7-9; CDR3: CASSLTGQTTDTQYF; DNA: TGTGCCAGCAGCTTAACAGGACAGACTACAGATACGCAGTATTTT
size: NA; D: TRBD1; J: TRBJ2-2; V: TRBV10-3; CDR3: CASSPGTGLNTGELFF; DNA: TGTGCCTCCAGTCCCGGGACAGGGTTGAACACCGGGGAGCTGTTTTTT
size: many; D: NA; J: TRBJ1-2; V: TRBV12-3/TRBV12-4; CDR3: CASSLAGNGYTF; DNA: TGTGCCAGCAGTTTAGCAGGGAATGGCTACACCTTC
size: many; D: NA; J: TRBJ2-1; V: TRBV5-8; CDR3: CASSLSVVGPYNEQFF; DNA: TGTGCCAGCAGCTTATCGGTGGTAGGCCCCTACAATGAGCAGTTCTTC
size: NA; D: NA; J: TRBJ1-5; V: TRBV19; CDR3: CASSISRRQRDSNQPQHF; DNA: TGTGCCAGTAGTATAAGCCGGAGACAGAGAGATAGCAATCAGCCCCAGCATTTT
size: many; D: NA; J: TRBJ1-1; V: TRBV6-2/TRBV6-3; CDR3: CASHDPITEAFF; DNA: TGTGCCAGTCATGACCCTATCACTGAAGCTTTCTTT
size: NA; D: NA; J: TRBJ1-1; V: TRBV12-3/TRBV12-4; CDR3: CASSPGRGMNTEAFF; DNA: TGTGCCAGCAGTCCTGGACGAGGAATGAACACTGAAGCTTTCTTT
size: few; D: NA; J: TRBJ1-2; V: TRBV18; CDR3: CASSPPRDSPYGYTF; DNA: TGTGCCAGCTCACCACCCCGCGACAGCCCCTATGGCTACACCTTC
size: many; D: NA; J: TRBJ1-1; V: TRBV7-9; CDR3: CASSIGRDTREETEAFF; DNA: TGTGCCAGCAGCATAGGGAGGGACACCCGGGAGGAGACTGAAGCTTTCTTT
size: many; D: NA; J: TRBJ2-6; V: TRBV5-1; CDR3: CASSLSRAGANVLTF; DNA: TGCGCCAGCAGCTTGAGCAGGGCGGGGGCCAACGTCCTGACTTTC
size: many; D: NA; J: TRBJ1-5; V: TRBV24-1; CDR3: CATSEAGRNSNQPQHF; DNA: TGTGCCACCAGTGAAGCAGGGAGGAATAGCAATCAGCCCCAGCATTTT
size: many; D: NA; J: TRBJ1-2; V: TRBV28; CDR3: CASSFGGPYGYTF; DNA: TGTGCCAGCAGTTTCGGGGGTCCCTATGGCTACACCTTC
size: many; D: NA; J: TRBJ1-1; V: TRBV7-3; CDR3: CASSALVSLTNTEAFF; DNA: TGTGCCAGCAGCGCCTTGGTATCCTTAACCAACACTGAAGCTTTCTTT
size: many; D: NA; J: TRBJ1-6; V: TRBV20-1; CDR3: CSARDTGQQSYSPLHF; DNA: TGCAGTGCTAGAGATACGGGACAACAATCCTATTCACCCCTCCACTTT
size: NA; D: TRBD1; J: TRBJ1-2; V: TRBV19; CDR3: CASSIAGTGPNYGYTF; DNA: TGTGCCAGTAGTATAGCCGGGACAGGGCCGAACTATGGCTACACCTTC
size: NA; D: TRBD1; J: TRBJ1-5; V: TRBV9; CDR3: CASSADRGPNQPQHF; DNA: TGTGCCAGCAGCGCCGACAGGGGGCCTAATCAGCCCCAGCATTTT
size: NA; D: TRBD2; J: TRBJ2-7; V: TRBV7-2; CDR3: CASSPRPSGLLYEQYF; DNA: TGTGCCAGCAGCCCGCGGCCTAGCGGCCTTCTCTACGAGCAGTACTTC
size: many; D: TRBD1; J: TRBJ2-7; V: TRBV5-1; CDR3: CASSFQGVEQYF; DNA: TGCGCCAGCAGCTTCCAGGGGGTCGAGCAGTACTTC
size: NA; D: TRBD1; J: TRBJ1-2; V: TRBV5-6; CDR3: CASRYTGTGSHTF; DNA: TGTGCCAGCAGGTACACCGGGACAGGGAGCCACACCTTC
size: NA; D: TRBD1; J: TRBJ1-6; V: TRBV7-2; CDR3: CASSSTGEGSPLHF; DNA: TGTGCCAGCAGCTCTACAGGGGAGGGTTCACCCCTCCACTTT
size: many; D: TRBD2; J: TRBJ2-3; V: TRBV7-2; CDR3: CASSLVASPGGDTQYF; DNA: TGTGCCAGCAGCTTAGTCGCTAGCCCGGGGGGGGATACGCAGTATTTT
size: NA; D: NA; J: TRBJ1-2; V: TRBV19; CDR3: CASSIAGSGYTF; DNA: TGTGCCAGTAGTATAGCTGGGAGTGGCTACACCTTC